This T cell receptor beta chain was retrieved from a study of shared clonotypes between healthy human individuals. In the study overall: A couple of women and three men aged 18 to 49 made up the donors.

This clone came up once. Antigen specificity is unknown. The data were produced by immunoSEQ multiplex PCR, yet TCRdb's version contains in-frame clones alone and is incomplete. The table lists 2,500,000 or so clones, just under 95% of them singletons. Study results and caveats: Sequencing depth was predicted to influence how clonotypes are shared among donors. It was the few donors that limited the genetic and exposure-history diversity represented.

Negatively enriched CD4+ T cells were divided by CD45RA into naive and memory. The V gene end was trimmed by 4 bases and the J gene end by 6 bases; junction bases not matched to a gene: 10. The germline V gene has CDR1 MGHRA and CDR2 YSYEKL. This CDR3 has 17 amino acids. This clonotype originated in a man aged 18 to 29 in good health. Some clones in this sample may be carry-over from other donors' samples. This chain connects TRBV4-1 to TRBJ2-1, with 12 bases aligning to TRBD1. The sample taken for sequencing was naive CD4+ T cells from PBMCs. Subset in this sample: CD45RA+ positively selected. CDR3 sequence: CASSRAAWDRGRNEQFF. In DNA, the CDR3 is TGCGCCAGCAGCCGGGCGGCGTGGGACAGGGGGCGCAATGAGCAGTTCTTC.